The 17 T cell receptor beta chains given below trace back to one sample, sequenced in a study of neurological immune-mediated disorders. TCRdb processed the 5' RACE reads anew with MiXCR; each CDR3 protein has one entry. The sample shows tens of thousands of distinct CDR3 sequences, 11% of them seen only once. Material: CD4+ T cells from blood. The receptors were sampled from a woman in her twenties or thirties with HTLV-1-associated myelopathy (HAM/TSP).

At least ten counts were recorded for this clonotype. The rearrangement joins TRBV6-5 to TRBJ1-2; 8 nucleotides match TRBD1. Trimming cost V 0 bases and J 8 bases; bases outside gene matches: 11. Germline CDR1 and CDR2: MNHEY and SVGAGI. CDR3 size: 16 residues. The CDR3 DNA reads as TGTGCCAGCAGTTACTCGAGTATTCCAGGGGGCAGCGGCTACACCTTC. Its protein is CASSYSSIPGGSGYTF.

This clonotype was found many times. J is TRBJ1-1 and V is TRBV20-1, with D unresolved. The CDR3 runs to 18 residues. The V and J ends lost 4 bases and 5 bases respectively, with 29 bases between them. Germline-derived CDR1 and CDR2 are DFQATT and SNEGSKA (reference sequence). CDR3 sequence: CSATPSEEYMVPRTEAFF. DNA for the CDR3: TGCAGTGCTACACCCTCGGAAGAGTACATGGTTCCCCGAACTGAAGCTTTCTTT.

Ten or more counts support this clonotype. The chain couples TRBV19 to TRBJ1-6; 8 bases map to TRBD1. The germline V gene has CDR1 LNHDA and CDR2 SQIVND (reference sequence). The length of the CDR3 is 14 residues. V shed 3 bases, J shed 8 bases, and the junction held 3 bases outside the gene matches. The CDR3 nucleotides are TGTGCCAGTAGTATCGGGACAGGTTATTCACCCCTCCACTTT. Its translation is CASSIGTGYSPLHF.

This clonotype was seen repeatedly, ten times or more. The V call is TRBV5-1, the J call TRBJ2-1; 7 nucleotides match TRBD2. V dropped 4 bases and J dropped 6; count of bases not matched to a gene: 16. Germline CDR1 SGHRS, CDR2 YFSETQ. This CDR3 region has 17 residues. This CDR3 reads CASSAGREAVIFNEQFF. The CDR3, as DNA: TGCGCCAGCAGCGCGGGGAGGGAGGCAGTCATATTCAATGAGCAGTTCTTC.

As regards this clonotype: This sequence may be a read error, since a much larger clone differs from it by one base. The V gene is TRBV19, the J gene TRBJ2-1; D is undetermined. Trimming took 3 bases from V and 7 from J, leaving 13 bases between them. Germline CDR1 and CDR2: LNHDA and SQIVND (reference sequence). The CDR3 loop spans 14 amino acids. CDR3 coding DNA: TGTGCCAGTAGTATCCAGTTGGCTCCTAATGAGCAGTTCTTC. Encoded protein: CASSIQLAPNEQFF.

In this sample, this clonotype turned up many times. The chain carries TRBV5-1 and TRBJ2-7, with no clear D. The V end lost 6 bases, the J end lost 1 base, and 17 bases lay between the germline ends. This CDR3 spans 15 amino acids. The germline gives CDR1 SGHRS, CDR2 YFSETQ. The CDR3 DNA follows: TGCGCCAGCACCCCGTTGGAGCGAGGATCCTACGAGCAGTACTTC. It specifies CASTPLERGSYEQYF.

This clonotype was found many times. The chain has TRBV5-1 and TRBJ2-3; D unresolved. The CDR3 runs 16 residues. The V end was cut by 0 bases, the J end by 2 bases, with 13 bases between. Germline CDR1 reads SGHRS; CDR2 reads YFSETQ. Here the CDR3 reads CASSLGGPSPTDTQYF. Written as DNA, the CDR3 is TGCGCCAGCAGCTTGGGAGGCCCCTCCCCCACAGATACGCAGTATTTT.

This clonotype was seen many times. The chain uses TRBV5-6 and TRBJ1-5; 7 bases are shared with TRBD1. Germline assignment: CDR1 SGHDT and CDR2 YYEEEE. J gave up 5 bases and V 6 bases, and 8 bases lay outside the gene matches. The CDR3 sequence is 14 residues long. The CDR3 nucleotides are TGTGCCAGCACCAAGGGGGCGTCGGATCAGCCCCAGCATTTT. This sequence encodes CASTKGASDQPQHF.

This clonotype was counted at least ten times. The chain is built from TRBV7-8 and TRBJ1-5; D gene unclear. The CDR3 is 16 amino acids. Germline assignment: CDR1 SGHVS and CDR2 FQNEAQ. Trimming took off 5 bases at V and 0 bases at J, with 14 bases between the two ends. The CDR3 DNA sequence: TGTGCCAGCAGCCCAGAGGGCCAGACTAGCAATCAGCCCCAGCATTTT. It translates to CASSPEGQTSNQPQHF.

This clonotype occurred many times. The chain uses TRBV7-9 and TRBJ2-3; 10 positions agree with TRBD2. Germline-derived CDR1 and CDR2 are SEHNR and FQNEAQ (reference sequence). The CDR3 contains 16 residues. V lost 6 bases and J lost 6; bases outside the gene matches: 12. The DNA for the CDR3 is TGTGCCAGCAGGCGACTAGCGGGCGGCATAGGGGATACGCAGTATTTT. It yields the protein CASRRLAGGIGDTQYF.

Details on this clonotype: The germline gene is not matched at one end of the junction; a read error may be the cause. The CDR3 sequence: CASTLEGGTEAFF. CDR3 coding DNA: TGTGCCAGCACCTTAGAGGGAGGCACTGAAGCTTTCTTT. This chain uses TRBV7-2 with TRBJ1-1; D uncertain. The CDR3 contains 13 residues. Germline CDR1 reads SGHTA; CDR2 reads FQGNSA. The entire variable domain, with the rest obtained from reference TRBV7-2 and TRBJ1-1, is as follows: GAGVSQSPSNKVTEKGKDVELRCDPISGHTALYWYRQSLGQGLEFLIYFQGNSAPDKSGLPSDRFSAERTGGSVSTLTIQRTQQEDSAVYLCASTLEGGTEAFFGQGTRLTVV.

Ten or more counts support this clonotype. The V call is TRBV3-1, the J call TRBJ1-2, with 8 bases aligning to TRBD1. V was pared by 8 bases and J by 5 bases, with 13 bases of the junction left unmatched. The CDR3 spans 15 residues. CDR1 is LGHDT and CDR2 is YNNKEL in the germline V gene (reference sequence). The CDR3 sequence: CASVQDRGMGYGYTF. CDR3 coding DNA: TGTGCCAGCGTCCAAGACAGGGGCATGGGATATGGCTACACCTTC.

This clonotype was seen repeatedly, ten times or more. The V gene is TRBV5-8, the J gene TRBJ1-1, with TRBD1 as a possible D gene (5 bases). Germline loops: CDR1 SGHTS, CDR2 YDEGEE. Trimming removed 1 base from V and 0 bases from J, with 10 bases in between. The CDR3 totals 15 residues. CDR3 amino acids: CASSLWGRMNTEAFF. The CDR3 DNA follows: TGTGCCAGCAGCTTGTGGGGGAGGATGAACACTGAAGCTTTCTTT.

By share of the sample, this clonotype is medium-sized. This sequence joins TRBV6-1 and TRBJ2-7; a possible D gene is TRBD2 (5 bases). The germline V and J ends were trimmed by 1 base and 0 bases, with 10 bases remaining between them. CDR1 is MNHNS and CDR2 is SASEGT in the germline V gene. The CDR3 extends over 15 amino acids. CDR3 region: CASSEVGSGSYEQYF. CDR3 sequence (DNA): TGTGCCAGCAGTGAAGTGGGGAGCGGCTCCTACGAGCAGTACTTC.

The table lists this clonotype with many counts. This chain links TRBV15 with TRBJ2-3; perhaps TRBD1 as D (5 bases). Trimming took 6 bases from V and 4 from J, leaving 20 bases between them. Per the germline V gene, CDR1 is LNHNV and CDR2 is YYDKDF (reference sequence). The CDR3 extends over 16 amino acids. CDR3 sequence reads: CATRDLSGIRADTQYF. CDR3 sequence (DNA): TGTGCCACCAGGGACCTCTCAGGGATCAGAGCAGATACGCAGTATTTT.

This clonotype was counted at least ten times. The V gene is TRBV20-1, the J gene TRBJ2-1; 11 nucleotides line up with TRBD2. This CDR3 comprises 13 residues. Looked up from germline, CDR1 is DFQATT and CDR2 is SNEGSKA (reference sequence). Unmatched junction bases numbered 7, after V lost 6 bases and J lost 9 bases. The chain's CDR3 is CSADRLAGFEQFF. The CDR3 bases are TGCAGTGCAGATCGACTAGCGGGGTTTGAGCAGTTCTTC.

This clonotype came up many times. The rearrangement joins TRBV18 to TRBJ1-6, with D unresolved. V shed 6 bases and J shed 5 bases, with 5 bases lying between them. Germline CDR1 reads KGHSH; CDR2 reads LQKENI. The CDR3 loop spans 12 amino acids. The DNA for the CDR3 is TGTGCCAGCTCCCTCAATAATTCACCCCTCCACTTT. It codes for CASSLNNSPLHF.